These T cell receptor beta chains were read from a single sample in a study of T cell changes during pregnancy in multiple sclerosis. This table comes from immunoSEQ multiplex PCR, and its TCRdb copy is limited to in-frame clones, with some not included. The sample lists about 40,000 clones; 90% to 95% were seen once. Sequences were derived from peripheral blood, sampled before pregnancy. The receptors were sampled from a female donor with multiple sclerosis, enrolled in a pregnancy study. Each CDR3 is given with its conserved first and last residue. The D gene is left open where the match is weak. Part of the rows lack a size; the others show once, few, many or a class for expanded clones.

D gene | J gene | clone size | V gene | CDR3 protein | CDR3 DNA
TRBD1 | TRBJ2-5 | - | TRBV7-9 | CASSYRTGVRVETQYF | TGTGCCAGCAGTTACCGGACAGGTGTCAGGGTTGAGACCCAGTACTTC
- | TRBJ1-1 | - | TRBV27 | CASSFNDRLTGAFF | TGTGCCAGCAGTTTTAACGACAGGCTTACGGGGGCTTTCTTT
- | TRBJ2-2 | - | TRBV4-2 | CASSQVPCCGNSNTGELFF | TGTGCCAGCAGCCAAGTTCCGTGTTGCGGGAATTCGAACACCGGGGAGCTGTTTTTT
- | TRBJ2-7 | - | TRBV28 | CASSPLGGRLSYEQYF | TGTGCCAGCAGTCCCCTCGGGGGACGACTAAGTTACGAGCAGTACTTC
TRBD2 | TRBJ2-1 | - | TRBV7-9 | CASERREGGLGEQFF | TGTGCCAGCGAAAGGCGGGAGGGGGGGCTCGGTGAGCAGTTCTTC
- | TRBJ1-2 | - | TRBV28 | CAIGGYGYTF | TGTGCCATAGGGGGCTATGGCTACACCTTC
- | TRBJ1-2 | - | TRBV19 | CASSIFAGPDYGYTF | TGTGCCAGTAGTATTTTCGCAGGGCCCGATTATGGCTACACCTTC
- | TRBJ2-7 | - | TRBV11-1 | CASSFATGISYEQYF | TGTGCCAGCAGCTTTGCCACAGGTATTTCCTACGAGCAGTACTTC
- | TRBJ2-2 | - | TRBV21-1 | CASSSTGCTGELFF | TGTGCCAGCAGCTCCACAGGGTGCACCGGGGAGCTGTTTTTT
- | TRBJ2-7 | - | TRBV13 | CASSPGPEGEQYF | TGTGCCAGCAGCCCAGGACCAGAGGGCGAGCAGTACTTC
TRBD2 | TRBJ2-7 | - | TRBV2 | CASRPWGGRPYEQYF | TGTGCCAGCAGGCCCTGGGGGGGGAGGCCCTACGAGCAGTACTTC
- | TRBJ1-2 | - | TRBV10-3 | CAISEPEPVYGYTF | TGTGCCATCAGTGAGCCAGAACCAGTATATGGCTACACCTTC
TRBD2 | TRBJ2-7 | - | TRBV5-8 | CASSFFGLADRYEQYF | TGTGCCAGCAGCTTCTTTGGACTAGCGGACCGCTACGAGCAGTACTTC
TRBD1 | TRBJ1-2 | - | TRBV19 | CASSNTGALYYGYTF | TGTGCCAGTAGCAATACAGGGGCCCTCTACTATGGCTACACCTTC
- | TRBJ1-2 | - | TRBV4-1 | CASSPGLNYGYTF | TGCGCCAGCAGCCCGGGACTTAACTATGGCTACACCTTC
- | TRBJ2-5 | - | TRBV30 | CAWRVEAAQYF | TGTGCCTGGAGGGTTGAGGCAGCCCAGTACTTC
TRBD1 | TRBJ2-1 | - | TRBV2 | CASSEGTGVNNEQFF | TGTGCCAGCAGTGAGGGGACAGGAGTTAACAATGAGCAGTTCTTC
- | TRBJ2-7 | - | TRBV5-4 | CASSQGTYEQYF | TGTGCCAGCAGCCAGGGGACGTACGAGCAGTACTTC
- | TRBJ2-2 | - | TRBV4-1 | CASSQFRDTGELFF | TGCGCCAGCAGCCAATTCAGGGACACCGGGGAGCTGTTTTTT
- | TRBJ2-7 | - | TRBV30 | CAWKWGSGYEQYF | TGTGCCTGGAAGTGGGGATCAGGGTACGAGCAGTACTTC
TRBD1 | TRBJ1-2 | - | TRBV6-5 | CASSYFASGQGDGYTF | TGTGCCAGCAGTTATTTCGCATCCGGACAGGGTGACGGCTACACCTTC
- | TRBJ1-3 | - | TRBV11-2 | CASSLDPGGAGGNTIYF | TGTGCCAGCAGCTTAGACCCAGGAGGGGCTGGTGGAAACACCATATATTTT
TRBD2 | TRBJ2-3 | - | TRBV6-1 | CASRTTSATDTQYF | TGTGCCAGCAGAACGACTAGCGCCACAGATACGCAGTATTTT
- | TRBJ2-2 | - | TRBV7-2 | CAKPRGAGNTGELFF | TGTGCCAAACCCCGGGGGGCAGGAAACACCGGGGAGCTGTTTTTT
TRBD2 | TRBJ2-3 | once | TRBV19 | CASSIEGGGTQYF | TGTGCCAGTAGTATAGAAGGCGGGGGTACGCAGTATTTT
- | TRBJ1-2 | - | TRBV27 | CASSGEEGRSYTF | TGTGCCAGCAGTGGAGAAGAGGGTCGAAGCTACACCTTC
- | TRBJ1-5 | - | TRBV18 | CASSPETQGSNQPQHF | TGTGCCAGCTCACCAGAGACACAAGGTAGCAATCAGCCCCAGCATTTT
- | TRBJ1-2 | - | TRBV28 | CASNLQGNYGYTF | TGTGCCAGCAATCTACAGGGAAACTATGGCTACACCTTC
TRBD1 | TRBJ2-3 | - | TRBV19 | CASRDLGQGTDTQYF | TGTGCCAGTAGAGACTTGGGACAGGGCACAGATACGCAGTATTTT
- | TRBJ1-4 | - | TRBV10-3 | CAISESRPAQGGEKLFF | TGTGCCATCAGTGAGTCGAGGCCAGCTCAGGGAGGTGAAAAACTGTTTTTT
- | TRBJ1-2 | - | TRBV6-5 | CASRGDGSNYGYTF | TGTGCCAGCAGGGGAGACGGGTCGAACTATGGCTACACCTTC
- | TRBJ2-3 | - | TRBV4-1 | CASSPLAGLGTDTQYF | TGCGCCAGCAGCCCTCTCGCGGGACTTGGGACGGATACGCAGTATTTT